The 18 T cell receptor beta chains presented below share a single source sample, sequenced in a study of OX40 agonist ivuxolimab in advanced cancers. Sequencing was performed with immunoSEQ multiplex PCR; in TCRdb, only in-frame clones are kept and a portion is missing. Altogether tens of thousands of clones are present, nearly 90% being singletons, with the ten largest covering under 0.4%. Sequenced here: CD4+ or CD8+ T cells sorted from blood, sampled in a trial of the OX40 agonist ivuxolimab. The receptor set was obtained from an adult with an advanced solid tumor such as melanoma, head and neck, liver or kidney cancer.

The chain employs TRBV7-2 and TRBJ1-3; possible D gene TRBD1, 5 bases. CDR3 size: 15 residues. Between the trimmed V and J ends, which lost 1 base and 4 bases, there was a span of 11 bases. The V gene's germline CDR1 is SGHTA and CDR2 FQGNSA. The CDR3 is CASSLERGAGNTIYF. The CDR3 DNA follows: TGTGCCAGCAGCTTAGAGCGGGGCGCCGGAAACACCATATATTTT. Full variable domain (outside the CDR3, taken from reference TRBV7-2 and TRBJ1-3): GAGVSQSPSNKVTEKGKDVELRCDPISGHTALYWYRQSLGQGLEFLIYFQGNSAPDKSGLPSDRFSAERTGGSVSTLTIQRTQQEDSAVYLCASSLERGAGNTIYFGEGSWLTVV.

The chain is built from TRBV30 and TRBJ2-2; the D is unclear. The ends were cut back, 0 bases at V and 2 bases at J, with 7 bases in the middle. From germline, CDR1 is GTSNPN and CDR2 SVGIG (reference sequence). This CDR3 comprises 14 residues. As DNA, the CDR3 is TGTGCCTGGAGTGTAACCGTTAACACCGGGGAGCTGTTTTTT. As protein: CAWSVTVNTGELFF.

The rearrangement joins TRBV28 to TRBJ2-5, with D perhaps matching TRBD2 (5 bases). Germline V gives CDR1 MDHEN, CDR2 SYDVKM. The CDR3 runs to 14 residues. V gave up 8 bases and J gave up 2 bases, with 15 bases separating them. This CDR3 reads CASSKRSEQETQYF. The CDR3 DNA sequence: TGTGCCAGCTCCAAGCGGTCGGAGCAAGAGACCCAGTACTTC.

This chain uses TRBV28 with TRBJ1-4; D may be TRBD1 (5 bases). Germline V gives CDR1 MDHEN, CDR2 SYDVKM. The CDR3 length is 16 residues. Trimming took off 3 bases at V and 0 bases at J, with 11 bases between the two ends. CDR3 nucleotides: TGTGCCAGCAGTTTCGCGACAGACCCAACTAATGAAAAACTGTTTTTT. Amino acid sequence: CASSFATDPTNEKLFF.

To note about this clone: Additional DNA sequences in this sample encode the identical CDR3. The chain uses TRBV5-1 and TRBJ2-2; D perhaps matches TRBD1 (6 bases). Germline-derived CDR1 and CDR2 are SGHRS and YFSETQ. V was shortened by 4 bases and J by 1 base, with 8 bases between the two germline ends. The CDR3 spans 14 residues. In nucleotides, the CDR3 is TGCGCCAGCAGCCCGGGACAGAACACCGGGGAGCTGTTTTTT. Its protein product is CASSPGQNTGELFF.

Concerning this clone: The identical CDR3 is also encoded by other nucleotide sequences in the sample. V is TRBV6-5 and J is TRBJ2-7; D is possibly TRBD2 (6 bases). Looked up from germline, CDR1 is MNHEY and CDR2 is SVGAGI. The CDR3 is made up of 14 amino acids. V was pared by 4 bases and J by 7 bases, with 17 bases between. In DNA form, the CDR3 reads TGTGCCAGCAGTTCGGGACTCCCCGGTGGGGAGCAGTACTTC. Translated, it gives CASSSGLPGGEQYF.

V and J are TRBV7-2 and TRBJ2-7; D may correspond to TRBD1 or TRBD2 (6 bases each). Trimming stripped 4 bases from V and 0 bases from J, with 19 bases between. Germline V gene lookup returns CDR1 SGHTA and CDR2 FQGNSA. The CDR3 totals 17 residues. DNA of the CDR3: TGTGCCAGCAGCTCCCACCCACGGGGGCCGAGCTCCTACGAGCAGTACTTC. Its protein is CASSSHPRGPSSYEQYF. Full variable domain (remainder filled in from reference TRBV7-2 and TRBJ2-7): GAGVSQSPSNKVTEKGKDVELRCDPISGHTALYWYRQSLGQGLEFLIYFQGNSAPDKSGLPSDRFSAERTGGSVSTLTIQRTQQEDSAVYLCASSSHPRGPSSYEQYFGPGTRLTVT.

This chain links TRBV15 with TRBJ1-5; D is possibly TRBD1 (5 bases). The ends were cut back, 5 bases at V and 0 bases at J, with 11 bases in the middle. The CDR3 runs to 15 residues. Germline CDR1 and CDR2: LNHNV and YYDKDF (reference sequence). This CDR3 reads CATSGDTGSNQPQHF. DNA for the CDR3: TGTGCCACCAGCGGCGATACAGGTAGCAATCAGCCCCAGCATTTT.

The rearrangement uses TRBV4-2 and TRBJ2-7, with a tentative D call TRBD2 (7 bases). This CDR3 is 16 amino acids long. Trimming stripped 5 bases from V and 4 bases from J, with 21 bases between. Per the germline V gene, CDR1 is LGHNA and CDR2 is YNFKEQ. CDR3 protein: CASSVGGGVTFYEQYF. Here the CDR3 DNA reads TGTGCCAGCAGCGTAGGAGGGGGGGTTACATTTTACGAGCAGTACTTC.

This chain links TRBV13 with TRBJ1-1, with 7 nucleotides matching TRBD1. The CDR3 has 17 residues. Germline-derived CDR1 and CDR2 are PRHDT and FYEKMQ (reference sequence). J lost 0 bases, V lost 6 bases, and 13 bases had no gene match. The CDR3 sequence: CASRFKSSGGMNTEAFF. CDR3 nucleotide sequence: TGTGCCAGCAGATTCAAGTCATCAGGGGGTATGAACACTGAAGCTTTCTTT.

The V gene is TRBV5-1, the J gene TRBJ1-3; D gene unclear. The CDR3 loop spans 14 amino acids. Germline values: CDR1 SGHRS, CDR2 YFSETQ. V was clipped by 0 bases and J by 0 bases, with 4 bases between them. The CDR3, as DNA: TGCGCCAGCAGCTTGGACCTCTCTGGAAACACCATATATTTT. This translates into CASSLDLSGNTIYF. The full variable domain, its missing parts supplied by reference TRBV5-1 and TRBJ1-3, is KAGVTQTPRYLIKTRGQQVTLSCSPISGHRSVSWYQQTPGQGLQFLFEYFSETQRNKGNFPGRFSGRQFSNSRSEMNVSTLELGDSALYLCASSLDLSGNTIYFGEGSWLTVV.

V and J are TRBV13 and TRBJ1-2; 8 nucleotides line up with TRBD1. Unmatched junction bases numbered 6, after V lost 4 bases and J lost 2 bases. The V gene's germline CDR1 is PRHDT and CDR2 FYEKMQ (reference sequence). The CDR3 runs 15 residues. The CDR3 sequence: CASSYWDRPNYGYTF. The CDR3 region has the DNA TGTGCCAGCAGCTACTGGGACAGGCCAAACTATGGCTACACCTTC.

This chain connects TRBV7-6 to TRBJ2-7; the D gene could be TRBD1 or TRBD2 (6 bases each). The CDR3 totals 12 residues. The germline gives CDR1 SGHVS, CDR2 FNYEAQ. With 8 bases removed from V and 8 bases from J, the gap between germline ends came to 16 bases. DNA for the CDR3: TGTGCCAGCGGGGCTTACGGGGGCAAGCAGTACTTC. As protein: CASGAYGGKQYF.

The V gene is TRBV28, the J gene TRBJ1-3; no clear D gene. The CDR3 consists of 14 residues. Germline assignment: CDR1 MDHEN and CDR2 SYDVKM. With 6 bases removed from V and 1 base from J, the gap between germline ends came to 10 bases. The CDR3 DNA follows: TGTGCCAGCAGCGCTGGACCTTCTGGAAACACCATATATTTT. This translates into CASSAGPSGNTIYF.

J is TRBJ1-2 and V is TRBV7-2, with TRBD1 matching over 8 bases. The CDR3 loop spans 15 amino acids. With V trimmed by 4 bases and J by 3 bases, 7 bases remained unmatched. Germline lookup yields CDR1 SGHTA and CDR2 FQGNSA. The CDR3 protein is CASSSLSGGDYGYTF. In nucleotides, the CDR3 is TGTGCCAGCAGCTCCCTATCAGGGGGCGACTATGGCTACACCTTC.

The chain couples TRBV9 to TRBJ2-3; 8 bases are shared with TRBD1. CDR1 is SGDLS, CDR2 YYNGEE, per germline. The CDR3 has 13 amino acids. V lost 1 base and J lost 10; bases outside the gene matches: 5. The CDR3 reads CASSVRGTGAQYF. CDR3 DNA: TGTGCCAGCAGCGTAAGAGGGACAGGTGCGCAGTATTTT.

The chain has TRBV9 and TRBJ1-2, with D uncertain. Germline-derived CDR1 and CDR2 are SGDLS and YYNGEE. Trimming took 0 bases from V and 8 from J, leaving 11 bases between them. CDR3 length: 13 amino acids. CDR3 in DNA: TGTGCCAGCAGCGTAGACGAGATGCGGGGCTACACCTTC. Protein sequence: CASSVDEMRGYTF.

This chain links TRBV7-9 with TRBJ1-1; 9 nucleotides agree with TRBD1. This CDR3 is built from 16 residues. The V segment lost 4 bases and the J segment 0 bases; nucleotides outside the gene matches: 6. The germline V gene has CDR1 SEHNR and CDR2 FQNEAQ (reference sequence). The CDR3 coding sequence is TGTGCCAGCAGCTCCTGGACAGGGGCCTTGAACACTGAAGCTTTCTTT. Its translation is CASSSWTGALNTEAFF.